Many counts were recorded for the clone carrying this T cell receptor beta chain. The sample comes from a study of early T cells in non-severe SARS-CoV-2 infection. Germline CDR1 is SQVTM and CDR2 is ANQGSEA. The CDR3 covers 12 residues. The V end was cut by 7 bases, the J end by 3 bases, with 12 bases between. Each cDNA molecule carried a unique molecular identifier. TCRdb passed the 5' RACE reads through MiXCR, listing each CDR3 protein once. Of some 87,000 distinct CDR3 sequences in the sample, roughly an eighth were seen once. The clonotype comes from an adult who was a healthcare worker with PCR-confirmed SARS-CoV-2 infection or an uninfected control (not recorded which). This chain connects TRBV29-1 to TRBJ1-2; perhaps TRBD1 as D (6 bases). Sequenced: whole blood. The CDR3 loop reads CSAARTDYGYTF. The CDR3 DNA sequence: TGCAGCGCCGCCCGGACAGACTATGGCTACACCTTC.